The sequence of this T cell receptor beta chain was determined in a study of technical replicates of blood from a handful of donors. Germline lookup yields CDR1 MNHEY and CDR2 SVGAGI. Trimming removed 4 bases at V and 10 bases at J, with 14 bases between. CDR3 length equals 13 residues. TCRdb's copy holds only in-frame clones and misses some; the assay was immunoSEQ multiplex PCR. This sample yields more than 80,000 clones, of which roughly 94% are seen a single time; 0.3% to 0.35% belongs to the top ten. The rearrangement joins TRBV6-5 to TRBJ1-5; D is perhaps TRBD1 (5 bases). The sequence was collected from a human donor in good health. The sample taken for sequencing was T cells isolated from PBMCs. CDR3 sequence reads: CASSSRGTDPQHF. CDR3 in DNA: TGTGCCAGCAGTTCTCGGGGGACGGATCCCCAGCATTTT.